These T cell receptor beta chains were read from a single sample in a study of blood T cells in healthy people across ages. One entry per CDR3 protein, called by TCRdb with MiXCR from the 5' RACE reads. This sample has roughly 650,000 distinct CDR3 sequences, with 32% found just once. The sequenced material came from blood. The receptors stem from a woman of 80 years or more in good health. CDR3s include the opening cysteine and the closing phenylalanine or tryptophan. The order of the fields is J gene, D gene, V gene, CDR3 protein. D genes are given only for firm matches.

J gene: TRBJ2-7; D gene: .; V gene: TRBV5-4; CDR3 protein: CASSLADGPYEQYF
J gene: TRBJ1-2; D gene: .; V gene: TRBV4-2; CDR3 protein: CASSQDLIGEGYTF
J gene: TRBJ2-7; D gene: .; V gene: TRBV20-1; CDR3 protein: CSATTSNEQYF
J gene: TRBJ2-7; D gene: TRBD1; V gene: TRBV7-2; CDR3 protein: CASSLEGTGGHEQYF
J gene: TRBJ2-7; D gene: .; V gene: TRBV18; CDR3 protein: CASSPTGSEQYF
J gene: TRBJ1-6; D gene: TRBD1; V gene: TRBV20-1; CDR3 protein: CSTRLAGGPIQTLHF
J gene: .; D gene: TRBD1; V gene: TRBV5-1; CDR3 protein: CASSGIHRDRFDRGGNIQYF
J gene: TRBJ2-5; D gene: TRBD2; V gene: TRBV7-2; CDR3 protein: CASSGTSGGPTETQYF
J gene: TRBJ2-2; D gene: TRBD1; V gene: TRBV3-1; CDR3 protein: CASSQDRARELFF
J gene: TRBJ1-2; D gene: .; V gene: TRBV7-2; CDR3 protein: CASTFAGANYGYTF
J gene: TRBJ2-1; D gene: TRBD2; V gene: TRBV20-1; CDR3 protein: CSVPGLAGGPRNEQFF
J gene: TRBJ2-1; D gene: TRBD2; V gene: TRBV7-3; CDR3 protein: CASSSRTSSLFF
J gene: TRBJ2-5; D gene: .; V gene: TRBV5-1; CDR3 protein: CASSLATVGETQYF
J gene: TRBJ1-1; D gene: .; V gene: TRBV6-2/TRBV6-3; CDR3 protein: CASSYGTTEAFF
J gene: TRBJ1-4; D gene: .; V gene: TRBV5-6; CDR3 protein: CASSLLLGDAEKLFF
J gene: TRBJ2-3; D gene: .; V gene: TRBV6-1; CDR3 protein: CASMGRLTDTQYF
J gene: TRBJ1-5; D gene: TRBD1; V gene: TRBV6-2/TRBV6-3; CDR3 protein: CASSYSGQATPNQPQHF
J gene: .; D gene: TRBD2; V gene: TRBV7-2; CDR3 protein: CASSSGLAGGRTQYF
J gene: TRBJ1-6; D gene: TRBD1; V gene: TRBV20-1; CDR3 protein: CSARGQTDSPLHF
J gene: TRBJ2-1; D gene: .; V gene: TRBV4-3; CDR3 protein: CASSWRTTAYNEQFF
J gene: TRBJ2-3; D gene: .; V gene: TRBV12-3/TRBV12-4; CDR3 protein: CASSLGIRADTQYF
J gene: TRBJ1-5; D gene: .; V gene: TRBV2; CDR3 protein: CASNLDHLRQPQHF
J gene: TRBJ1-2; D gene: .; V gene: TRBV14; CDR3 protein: CASSRTPGSPYGYTF
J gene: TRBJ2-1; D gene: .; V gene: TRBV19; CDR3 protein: CASSTQGGSYNEQFF
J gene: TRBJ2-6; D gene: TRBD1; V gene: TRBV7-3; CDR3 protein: CASSQKTGGFYSGANVLTF
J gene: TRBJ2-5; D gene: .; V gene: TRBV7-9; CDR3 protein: CASKLGETQYF
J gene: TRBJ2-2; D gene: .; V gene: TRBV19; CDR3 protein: CASSPSGSPTGELFF
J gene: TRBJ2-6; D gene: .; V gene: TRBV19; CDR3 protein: CASSIMAGVSSGANVLTF
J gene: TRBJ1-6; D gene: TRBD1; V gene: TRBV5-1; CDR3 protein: CASSPDRGVASPLHF
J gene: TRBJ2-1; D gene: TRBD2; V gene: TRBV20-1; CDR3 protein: CSARDSRLAGVGNEQFF
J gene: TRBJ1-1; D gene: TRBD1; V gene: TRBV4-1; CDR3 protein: CASSQVQGMGTEAFF
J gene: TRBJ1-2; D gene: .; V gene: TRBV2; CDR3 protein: CASSLQGLAYGYTF
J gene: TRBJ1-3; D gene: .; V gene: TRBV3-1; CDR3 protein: CASNQPRGSSGNTIYF
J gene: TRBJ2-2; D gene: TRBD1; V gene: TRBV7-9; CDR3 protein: CASSSDRGPDTGELFF
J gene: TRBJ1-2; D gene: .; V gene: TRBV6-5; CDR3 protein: CASTYGPSYGYTF
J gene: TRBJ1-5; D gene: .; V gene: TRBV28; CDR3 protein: CASSFLRGTSHQPQHF
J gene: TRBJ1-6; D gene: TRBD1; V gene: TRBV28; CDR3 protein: CASSATGISPPHF
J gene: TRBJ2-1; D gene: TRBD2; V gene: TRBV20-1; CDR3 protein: CSARRFSRGGSYNEQFF
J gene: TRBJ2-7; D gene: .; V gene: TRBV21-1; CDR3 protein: CASSMGRGNEQYF
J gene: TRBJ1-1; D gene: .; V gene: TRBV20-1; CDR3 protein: CSASLGTRNTEAFF
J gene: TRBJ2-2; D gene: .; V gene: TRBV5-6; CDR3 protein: CASSWVGGDTGELFF
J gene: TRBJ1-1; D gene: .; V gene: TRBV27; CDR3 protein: CASSFWGGTEAFF
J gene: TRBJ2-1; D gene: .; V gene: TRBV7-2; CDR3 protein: CASSLAEERQTRLRLFF
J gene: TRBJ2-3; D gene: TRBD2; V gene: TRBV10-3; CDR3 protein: CATRGLAGDTQYF
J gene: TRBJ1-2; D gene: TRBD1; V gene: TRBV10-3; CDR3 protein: CAISGQGDYGYTF
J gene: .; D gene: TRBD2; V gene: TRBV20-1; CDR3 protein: CSARRLAGDSYNEQYF
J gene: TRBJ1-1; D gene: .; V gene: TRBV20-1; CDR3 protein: CSGKSRQSLNTEAFF
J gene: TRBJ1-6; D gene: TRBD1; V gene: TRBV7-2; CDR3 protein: CASRGPGTGLHSPLHF
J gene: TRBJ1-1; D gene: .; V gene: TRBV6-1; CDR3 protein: CASSDPRGLNTEAFF
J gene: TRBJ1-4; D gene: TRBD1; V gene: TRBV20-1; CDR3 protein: CSARQGAYEKLFF
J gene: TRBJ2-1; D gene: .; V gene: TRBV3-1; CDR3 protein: CASSPTPGTGVFF
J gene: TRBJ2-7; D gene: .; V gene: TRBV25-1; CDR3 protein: CASSELRGAGVGYEQYF
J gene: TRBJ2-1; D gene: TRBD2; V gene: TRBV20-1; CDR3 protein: CSAWTSGRAGSSYNEQFF
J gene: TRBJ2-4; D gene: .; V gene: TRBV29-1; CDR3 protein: CSVEAGETKNIQYF
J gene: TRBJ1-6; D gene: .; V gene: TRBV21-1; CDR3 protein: CASSKALYRWSGRVNSPLHF